This entry is about one TCR beta chain. As originally analysed: Reference gene primer amplification gave estimated nucleated cell counts. The protocol was immunoSEQ multiplex PCR, while the TCRdb copy is restricted to in-frame clones and leaves out a portion. The V and J calls and clone size are taken from that table; D and trimming were inferred from the DNA. The table lists about 190,000 clones, 80% to 90% of them singletons. The sample originates from a study of blood T cell repertoires in COVID-19. Study information: Acute and convalescent COVID-19 samples came from the United States, Italy and Spain. PBMCs, B-cell-depleted T cells, or T cells provided the cDNA or gDNA that made up the material.

CDR1 and CDR2 from the germline V gene are SGHRS and YFSETQ. The CDR3 runs to 15 residues. Trimming cost V 4 bases and J 3 bases, with 16 bases left between them. Sequences were obtained from peripheral blood. This TCR was recovered from a man younger than 45 with acute or convalescent COVID-19. The V call is TRBV5-1, the J call TRBJ1-1; no clear D gene. The CDR3 DNA reads as TGCGCCAGCAGCCGCCGCCACAGCTCGGACACTGAAGCTTTCTTT. Translation gives CASSRRHSSDTEAFF.